The clone carrying this T cell receptor (beta chain) has only a few counts. The antigen is unknown. These data belong to a study of blood T cells in healthy people across ages. Study summary: Template switching caught about one barcoded beta molecule for each two T cells.

Caucasian, healthy and from Russia, the donors were aged between about 6 and 100. Study conclusions and caveats: Unsorted PBMC material precluded a definitive naive versus antigen-experienced comparison.

Looked up from germline, CDR1 is KGHDR and CDR2 is SFDVKD. Trimming removed 10 bases from V and 2 bases from J, with 13 bases in between. CDR3 length: 13 amino acids. The authors ran a second PCR of roughly 7 to 11 cycles using a sample-barcoded 5' primer and a J-beta primer mix. TCRdb redid the calling of the 5' RACE reads with MiXCR, one entry per CDR3 protein. The top ten clones hold roughly 12% of a sample with roughly 680,000 distinct CDR3 sequences, around 52% of them seen once. The receptor's source is a woman over 75 in good health. The sequenced sample was blood. The gene calls are TRBV24-1 and TRBJ2-5, with D uncertain. The CDR3 region is CATAPSGQETQYF. CDR3 nucleotides: TGTGCCACGGCCCCCTCCGGACAAGAGACCCAGTACTTC.